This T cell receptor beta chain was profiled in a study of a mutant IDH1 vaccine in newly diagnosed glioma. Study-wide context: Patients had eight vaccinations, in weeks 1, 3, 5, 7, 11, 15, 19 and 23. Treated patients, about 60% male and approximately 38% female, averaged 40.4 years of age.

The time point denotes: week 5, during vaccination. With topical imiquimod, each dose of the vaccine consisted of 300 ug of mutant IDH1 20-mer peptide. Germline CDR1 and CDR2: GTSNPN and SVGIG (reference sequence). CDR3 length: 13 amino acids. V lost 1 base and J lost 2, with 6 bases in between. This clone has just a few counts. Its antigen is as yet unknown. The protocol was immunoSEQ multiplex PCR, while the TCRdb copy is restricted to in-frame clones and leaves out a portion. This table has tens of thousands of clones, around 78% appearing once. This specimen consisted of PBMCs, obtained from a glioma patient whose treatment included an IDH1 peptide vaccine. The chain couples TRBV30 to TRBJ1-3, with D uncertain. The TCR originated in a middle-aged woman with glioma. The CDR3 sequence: CAWSEETGNTIYF. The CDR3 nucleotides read TGTGCCTGGAGTGAAGAGACTGGAAACACCATATATTTT.